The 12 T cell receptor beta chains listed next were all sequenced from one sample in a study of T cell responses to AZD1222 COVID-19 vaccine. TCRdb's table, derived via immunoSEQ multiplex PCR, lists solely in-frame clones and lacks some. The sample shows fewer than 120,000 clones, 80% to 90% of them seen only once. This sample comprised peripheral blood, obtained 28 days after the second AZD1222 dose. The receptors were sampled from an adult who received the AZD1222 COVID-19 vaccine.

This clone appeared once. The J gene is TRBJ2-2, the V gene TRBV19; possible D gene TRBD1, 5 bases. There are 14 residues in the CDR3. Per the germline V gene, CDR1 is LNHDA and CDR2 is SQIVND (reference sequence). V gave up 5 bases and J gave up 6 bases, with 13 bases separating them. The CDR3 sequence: CASSVSGKAGELFF. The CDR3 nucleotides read TGTGCCAGTAGTGTTTCAGGGAAGGCCGGGGAGCTGTTTTTT.

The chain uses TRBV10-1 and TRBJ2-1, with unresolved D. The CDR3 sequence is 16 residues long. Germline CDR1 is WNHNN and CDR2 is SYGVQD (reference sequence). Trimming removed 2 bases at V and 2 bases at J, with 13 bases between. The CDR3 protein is CASSEKARLPYNEQFF. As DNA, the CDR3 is TGCGCCAGCAGTGAGAAGGCCCGATTACCCTACAATGAGCAGTTCTTC.

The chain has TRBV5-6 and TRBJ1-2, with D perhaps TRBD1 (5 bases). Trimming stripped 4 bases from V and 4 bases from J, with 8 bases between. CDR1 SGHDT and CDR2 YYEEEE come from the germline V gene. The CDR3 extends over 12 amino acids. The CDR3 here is CASSRDAYGYTF. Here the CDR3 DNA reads TGTGCCAGCAGCAGGGACGCCTATGGCTACACCTTC.

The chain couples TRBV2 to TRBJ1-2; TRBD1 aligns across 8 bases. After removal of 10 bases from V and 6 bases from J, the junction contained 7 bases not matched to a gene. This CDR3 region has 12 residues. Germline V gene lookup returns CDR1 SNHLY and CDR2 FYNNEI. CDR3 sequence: CATIQGEDGYTF. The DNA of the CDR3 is TGTGCCACCATACAGGGGGAAGATGGCTACACCTTC.

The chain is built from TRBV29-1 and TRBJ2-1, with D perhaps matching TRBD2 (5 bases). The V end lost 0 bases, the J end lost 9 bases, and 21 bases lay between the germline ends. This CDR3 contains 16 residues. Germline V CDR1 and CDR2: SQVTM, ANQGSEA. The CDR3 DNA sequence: TGCAGCGTTGAAGATCTAAACGTAGGGAGCGTAATTGAGCAGTTCTTC. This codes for CSVEDLNVGSVIEQFF.

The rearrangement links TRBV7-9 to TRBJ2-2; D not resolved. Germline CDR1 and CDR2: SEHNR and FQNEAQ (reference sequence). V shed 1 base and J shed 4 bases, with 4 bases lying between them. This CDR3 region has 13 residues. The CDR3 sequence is CASSLGGTGELFF. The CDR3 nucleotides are TGTGCCAGCAGCTTAGGGGGCACCGGGGAGCTGTTTTTT.

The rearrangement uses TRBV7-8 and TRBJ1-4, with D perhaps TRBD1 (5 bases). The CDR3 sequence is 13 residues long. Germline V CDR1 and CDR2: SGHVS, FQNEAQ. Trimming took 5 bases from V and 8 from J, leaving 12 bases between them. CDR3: CASSVRRDEKLFF. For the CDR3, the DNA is TGTGCCAGCAGCGTTCGCAGGGACGAAAAACTGTTTTTT.

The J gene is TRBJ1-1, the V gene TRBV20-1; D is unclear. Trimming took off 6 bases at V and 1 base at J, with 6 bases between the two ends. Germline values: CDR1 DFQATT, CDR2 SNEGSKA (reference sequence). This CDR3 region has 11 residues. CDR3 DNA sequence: TGCAGTGCCGTTGAGAACACTGAAGCTTTCTTT. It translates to CSAVENTEAFF.

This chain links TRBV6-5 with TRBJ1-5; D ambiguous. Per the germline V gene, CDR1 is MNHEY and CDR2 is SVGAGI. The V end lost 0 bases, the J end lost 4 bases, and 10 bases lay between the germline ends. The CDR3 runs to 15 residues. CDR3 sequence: CASSYSAILNQPQHF. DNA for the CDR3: TGTGCCAGCAGTTACTCAGCGATACTTAATCAGCCCCAGCATTTT.

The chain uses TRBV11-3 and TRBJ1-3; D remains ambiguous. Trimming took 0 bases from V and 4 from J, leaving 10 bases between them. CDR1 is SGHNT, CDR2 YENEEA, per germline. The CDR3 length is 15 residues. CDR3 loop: CASSLDWSAGNTIYF. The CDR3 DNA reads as TGTGCCAGCAGCTTAGATTGGAGTGCGGGAAACACCATATATTTT.

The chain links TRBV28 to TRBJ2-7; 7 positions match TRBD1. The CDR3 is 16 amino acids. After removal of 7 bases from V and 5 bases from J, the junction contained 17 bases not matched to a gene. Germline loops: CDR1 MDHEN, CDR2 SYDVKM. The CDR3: CASKFGDRAVLDEQYF. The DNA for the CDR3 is TGTGCCAGCAAATTTGGCGACAGGGCGGTTTTGGACGAGCAGTACTTC. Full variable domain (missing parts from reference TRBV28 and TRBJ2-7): DVKVTQSSRYLVKRTGEKVFLECVQDMDHENMFWYRQDPGLGLRLIYFSYDVKMKEKGDIPEGYSVSREKKERFSLILESASTNQTSMYLCASKFGDRAVLDEQYFGPGTRLTVT.

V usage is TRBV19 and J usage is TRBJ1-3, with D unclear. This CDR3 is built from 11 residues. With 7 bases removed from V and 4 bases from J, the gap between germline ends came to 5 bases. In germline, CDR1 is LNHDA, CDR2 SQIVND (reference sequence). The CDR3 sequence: CASTLGNTIYF. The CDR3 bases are TGTGCCAGTACCCTCGGAAACACCATATATTTT. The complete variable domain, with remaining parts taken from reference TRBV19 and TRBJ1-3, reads DGGITQSPKYLFRKEGQNVTLSCEQNLNHDAMYWYRQDPGQGLRLIYYSQIVNDFQKGDIAEGYSVSREKKESFPLTVTSAQKNPTAFYLCASTLGNTIYFGEGSWLTVV.